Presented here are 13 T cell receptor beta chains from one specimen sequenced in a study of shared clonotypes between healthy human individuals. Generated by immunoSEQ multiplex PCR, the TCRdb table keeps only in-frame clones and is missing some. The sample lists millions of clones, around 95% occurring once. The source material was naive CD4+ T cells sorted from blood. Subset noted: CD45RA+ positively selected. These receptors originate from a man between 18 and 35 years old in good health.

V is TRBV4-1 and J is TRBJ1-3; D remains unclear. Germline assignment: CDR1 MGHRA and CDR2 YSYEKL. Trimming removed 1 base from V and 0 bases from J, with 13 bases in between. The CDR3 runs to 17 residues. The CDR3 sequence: CASSQVVGSFSGNTIYF. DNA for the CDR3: TGCGCCAGCAGCCAAGTAGTGGGGAGCTTCTCTGGAAACACCATATATTTT.

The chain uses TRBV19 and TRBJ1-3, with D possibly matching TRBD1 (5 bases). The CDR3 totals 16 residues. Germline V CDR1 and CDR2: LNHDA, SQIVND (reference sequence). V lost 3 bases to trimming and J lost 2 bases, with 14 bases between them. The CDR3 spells CASSIMSDRPGNTIYF. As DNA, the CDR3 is TGTGCCAGTAGTATTATGTCCGACAGACCTGGAAACACCATATATTTT.

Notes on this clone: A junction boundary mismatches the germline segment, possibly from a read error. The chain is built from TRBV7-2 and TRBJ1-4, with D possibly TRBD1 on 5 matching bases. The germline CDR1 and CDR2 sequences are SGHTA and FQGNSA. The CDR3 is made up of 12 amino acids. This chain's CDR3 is CASSLAGRELFF. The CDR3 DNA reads TGTGCCAGCAGCCTAGCCGGCAGGGAACTGTTTTTT.

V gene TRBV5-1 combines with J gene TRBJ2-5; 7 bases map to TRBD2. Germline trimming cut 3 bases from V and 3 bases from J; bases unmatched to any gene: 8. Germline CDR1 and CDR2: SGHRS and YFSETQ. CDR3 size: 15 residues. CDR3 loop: CASSSPGLSKETQYF. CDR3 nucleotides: TGCGCCAGCAGCTCCCCGGGACTATCCAAAGAGACCCAGTACTTC.

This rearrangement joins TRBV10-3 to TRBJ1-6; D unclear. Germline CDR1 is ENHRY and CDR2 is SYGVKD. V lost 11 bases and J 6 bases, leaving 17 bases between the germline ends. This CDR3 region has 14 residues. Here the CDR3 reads CASLGSGLNSPLHF. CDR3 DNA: TGTGCCTCCTTGGGGTCAGGCCTTAATTCACCCCTCCACTTT.

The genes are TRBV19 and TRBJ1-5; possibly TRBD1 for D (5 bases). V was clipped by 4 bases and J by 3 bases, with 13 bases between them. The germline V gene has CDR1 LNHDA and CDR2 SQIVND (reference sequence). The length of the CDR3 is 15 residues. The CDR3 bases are TGTGCCAGTAGTACGGGGCCTAGTGACAATCAGCCCCAGCATTTT. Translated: CASSTGPSDNQPQHF.

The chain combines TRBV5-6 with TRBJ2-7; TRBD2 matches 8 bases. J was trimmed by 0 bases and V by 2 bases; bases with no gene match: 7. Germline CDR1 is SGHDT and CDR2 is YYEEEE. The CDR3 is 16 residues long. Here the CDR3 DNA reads TGTGCCAGCAGCTTCCGCGGGGGGTGTAGCTCCTACGAGCAGTACTTC. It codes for CASSFRGGCSSYEQYF.

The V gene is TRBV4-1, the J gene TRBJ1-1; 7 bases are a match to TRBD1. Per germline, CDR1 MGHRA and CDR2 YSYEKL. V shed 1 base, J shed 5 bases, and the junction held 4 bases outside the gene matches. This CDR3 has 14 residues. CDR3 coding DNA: TGCGCCAGCAGCCAAGGACAGGGACGGACTGAAGCTTTCTTT. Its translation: CASSQGQGRTEAFF.

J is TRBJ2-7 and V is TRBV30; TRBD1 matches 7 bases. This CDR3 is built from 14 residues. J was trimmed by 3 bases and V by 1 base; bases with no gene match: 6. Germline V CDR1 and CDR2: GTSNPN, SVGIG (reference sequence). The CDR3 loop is CAWSEETGYYEQYF. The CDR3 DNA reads TGTGCCTGGAGTGAAGAGACAGGGTACTACGAGCAGTACTTC.

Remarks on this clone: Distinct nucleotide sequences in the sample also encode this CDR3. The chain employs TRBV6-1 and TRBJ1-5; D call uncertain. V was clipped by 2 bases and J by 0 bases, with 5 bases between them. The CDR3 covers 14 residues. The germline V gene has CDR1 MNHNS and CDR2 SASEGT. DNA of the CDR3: TGTGCCAGCAGTGAAACGGTTAGCAATCAGCCCCAGCATTTT. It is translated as CASSETVSNQPQHF.

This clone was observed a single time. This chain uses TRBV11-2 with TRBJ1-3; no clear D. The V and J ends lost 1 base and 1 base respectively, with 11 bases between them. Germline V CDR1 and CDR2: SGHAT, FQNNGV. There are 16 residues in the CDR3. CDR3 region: CASSLGAAYSGNTIYF. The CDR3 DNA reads TGTGCCAGCAGCTTAGGGGCGGCCTATTCTGGAAACACCATATATTTT.

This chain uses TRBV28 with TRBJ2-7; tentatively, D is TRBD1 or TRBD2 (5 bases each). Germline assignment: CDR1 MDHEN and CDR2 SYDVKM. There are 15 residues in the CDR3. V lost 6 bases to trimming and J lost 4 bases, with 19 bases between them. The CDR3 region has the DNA TGTGCCAGCAGCCCCGGGGCAAAAAGCCAGTACGAGCAGTACTTC. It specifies CASSPGAKSQYEQYF.

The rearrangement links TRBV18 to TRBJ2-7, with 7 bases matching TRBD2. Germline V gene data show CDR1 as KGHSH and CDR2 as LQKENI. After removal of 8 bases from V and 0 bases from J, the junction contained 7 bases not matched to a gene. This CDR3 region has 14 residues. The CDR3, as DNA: TGTGCCAGCGGAGGCCTAGCGGACTCCTACGAGCAGTACTTC. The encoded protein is CASGGLADSYEQYF.